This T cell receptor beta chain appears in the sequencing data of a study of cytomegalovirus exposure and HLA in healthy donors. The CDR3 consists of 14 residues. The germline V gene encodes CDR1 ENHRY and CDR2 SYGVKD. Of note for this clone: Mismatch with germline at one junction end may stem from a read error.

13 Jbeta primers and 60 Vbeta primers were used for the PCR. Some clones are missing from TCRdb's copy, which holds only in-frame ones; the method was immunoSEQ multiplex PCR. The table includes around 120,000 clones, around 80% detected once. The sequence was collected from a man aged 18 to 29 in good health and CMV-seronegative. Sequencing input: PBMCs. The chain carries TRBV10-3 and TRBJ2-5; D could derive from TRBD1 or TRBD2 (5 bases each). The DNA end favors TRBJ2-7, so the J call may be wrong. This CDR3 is CATSEGLSGFEQYF. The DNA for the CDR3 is TGTGCCACCAGTGAGGGCCTTTCAGGGTTCGAGCAGTACTTC.